These 18 T cell receptor beta chains were all obtained from the same sample, sequenced in a study of blood T cells in healthy people across ages. A J-beta primer mix and a sample-barcoded 5' primer were used in a second PCR of about 7 to 12 cycles. TCRdb reanalysed the 5' RACE reads using MiXCR and keeps one entry per CDR3 protein. This table holds roughly 800,000 distinct CDR3 sequences, 58% found once. The sample consisted of blood. The origin of the receptors is a young man in good health.

In nucleotides, the CDR3 is TGCGCCAGCAGTGGGTCTAGCGGAGCACAAGAGACCCAGTACTTC. Translation: CASSGSSGAQETQYF. The chain is built from TRBV10-1 and TRBJ2-5, with 7 positions matching TRBD2. J gave up 2 bases and V 4 bases, and 7 bases lay outside the gene matches. There are 15 residues in the CDR3. Germline V gene sequence: CDR1 WNHNN, CDR2 SYGVQD (reference sequence).

This rearrangement joins TRBV7-3 to TRBJ2-3; D not resolved. Germline V CDR1 and CDR2: SGHTA, FQGTGA. V lost 2 bases and J lost 3, with 18 bases in between. This CDR3 spans 17 amino acids. The CDR3 nucleotides are TGTGCCAGCAGCTTAGTCGGCACCGTCATCGGGACAGATACGCAGTATTTT. Its protein product is CASSLVGTVIGTDTQYF.

The chain employs TRBV18 and TRBJ2-1; the D gene is possibly TRBD1 (5 bases). The V end lost 3 bases, the J end lost 8 bases, and 14 bases lay between the germline ends. Germline CDR1 is KGHSH and CDR2 is LQKENI. This CDR3 is 14 amino acids long. The CDR3 DNA reads TGTGCCAGCTCACCGGGAAGGGGTCGGGATGAGCAGTTCTTC. The encoded protein is CASSPGRGRDEQFF.

This clonotype was recorded only once. The rearrangement joins TRBV5-1 to TRBJ2-5, with D possibly being TRBD1 (8 bases). The CDR3 is 16 amino acids. Germline CDR1 SGHRS, CDR2 YFSETQ. V lost 0 bases and J 9 bases, leaving 21 bases between the germline ends. The CDR3 coding sequence is TGCGCCAGCAGCTTGGCCGGACAGGGAGGGGCTCGGGCCCAGTACTTC. This gives the protein CASSLAGQGGARAQYF.

This clonotype was seen only a few times. V gene TRBV27 combines with J gene TRBJ2-1; the match to TRBD2 covers 12 bases. CDR1 MNHEY and CDR2 SMNVEV come from the germline V gene (reference sequence). V trimming: 7 bases; J trimming: 5 bases; junction bases outside the gene matches: 6. The CDR3 consists of 15 residues. DNA of the CDR3: TGTGCCAGCAAAGGACTAGCGGGATTCGACAATGAGCAGTTCTTC. It translates to CASKGLAGFDNEQFF.

This rearrangement joins TRBV3-1 to TRBJ1-2; 7 nucleotides match TRBD1. With 1 base clipped from V and 5 bases from J, the junction kept 13 bases outside the gene matches. Germline V lookup: CDR1 LGHDT, CDR2 YNNKEL (reference sequence). This CDR3 comprises 17 residues. CDR3 protein: CASSQVQPGQTMYGYTF. The CDR3 nucleotides are TGTGCCAGCAGCCAAGTTCAACCGGGACAGACGATGTATGGCTACACCTTC. Filled out from reference TRBV3-1 and TRBJ1-2, the complete variable domain reads DTAVSQTPKYLVTQMGNDKSIKCEQNLGHDTMYWYKQDSKKFLKIMFSYNNKELIINETVPNRFSPKSPDKAHLNLHINSLELGDSAVYFCASSQVQPGQTMYGYTFGSGTRLTVV.

This clonotype showed up just a few times. The genes are TRBV29-1 and TRBJ2-5, with 7 bases fitting TRBD1. In germline, CDR1 is SQVTM, CDR2 ANQGSEA. The J segment lost 4 bases and the V segment lost 4 bases, leaving 9 bases of the junction unmatched. The CDR3 extends over 14 amino acids. CDR3 sequence: CSVGYTGDRETQYF. CDR3 DNA sequence: TGCAGCGTTGGGTATACAGGGGACCGAGAGACCCAGTACTTC.

The chain is built from TRBV6-2 or TRBV6-3 and TRBJ1-2; TRBD1 agrees at 7 bases. The CDR3 consists of 14 residues. Germline CDR1 and CDR2: MNHEY and SVGEGT. The ends lost 6 bases at V and 8 bases at J; junction bases unmatched: 12. CDR3 sequence (DNA): TGTGCCAGCAGAACCAACAGGGGCCCTAGCGGCTACACCTTC. Translation gives CASRTNRGPSGYTF.

The rearrangement uses TRBV11-2 and TRBJ1-6; maybe TRBD1 (6 bases). The V end was cut by 4 bases, the J end by 7 bases, with 14 bases between. The germline V gene has CDR1 SGHAT and CDR2 FQNNGV. The CDR3 sequence is 15 residues long. The CDR3 region has the DNA TGTGCCAGCAGCTCCCTACAGGGAGTGAATTCACCCCTCCACTTT. The encoded protein is CASSSLQGVNSPLHF.

This clonotype appeared many times. The genes are TRBV29-1 and TRBJ2-7; either TRBD1 or TRBD2 may fit D (5 bases each). V was clipped by 5 bases and J by 0 bases, with 8 bases between them. From germline, CDR1 is SQVTM and CDR2 ANQGSEA. The CDR3 sequence is 12 residues long. The DNA of the CDR3 is TGCAGCGTTCGGGACCGCTCCTACGAGCAGTACTTC. It is translated as CSVRDRSYEQYF.

On this clonotype: Germline and junction disagree at one end, which may indicate a read error. V usage is TRBV3-1 and J usage is TRBJ2-3, with D unresolved. Germline V CDR1 and CDR2: LGHDT, YNNKEL (reference sequence). The CDR3 has 13 amino acids. This CDR3 reads CARSQSERNTQYF. For the CDR3, the DNA is TGTGCCAGGAGCCAATCCGAAAGGAATACGCAGTATTTT.

This rearrangement joins TRBV10-3 to TRBJ2-7, with D possibly matching TRBD2 (5 bases). Trimming shortened V by 0 bases and J by 3 bases, and 18 bases separated the two germline ends. Germline values: CDR1 ENHRY, CDR2 SYGVKD. CDR3 length: 17 residues. The CDR3, as DNA: TGTGCCATCAGTGAGTCTGAATCCAGACTACGTCTCTACGAGCAGTACTTC. This codes for CAISESESRLRLYEQYF.

Only a few counts were recorded for this clonotype. V gene TRBV9 combines with J gene TRBJ2-7; TRBD2 agrees at 12 bases. The ends lost 2 bases at V and 0 bases at J; junction bases unmatched: 0. From germline, CDR1 is SGDLS and CDR2 YYNGEE. The CDR3 sequence is 15 residues long. CDR3: CASSVTSGGSYEQYF. The CDR3 DNA follows: TGTGCCAGCAGCGTGACTAGCGGGGGCTCCTACGAGCAGTACTTC.

The chain is built from TRBV11-2 and TRBJ2-4, with D perhaps matching TRBD1 or TRBD2 (5 bases each). Trimming removed 2 bases at V and 15 bases at J, with 20 bases between. CDR1 and CDR2 from the germline V gene are SGHAT and FQNNGV. The CDR3 runs 14 residues. The CDR3 reads CASSLWGSLYERYF. For the CDR3, the DNA is TGTGCCAGCAGCTTATGGGGGAGTCTTTACGAGCGGTACTTC.

V usage is TRBV6-5 and J usage is TRBJ2-1; 14 bases align to TRBD2. V gave up 6 bases and J gave up 6 bases; unmatched junction bases: 7. Looked up from germline, CDR1 is MNHEY and CDR2 is SVGAGI. This CDR3 spans 16 amino acids. The CDR3 coding sequence is TGTGCCAGCAGGGGACTAGCGGGAGATTTGAGCAATGAGCAGTTCTTC. This translates into CASRGLAGDLSNEQFF.

The sample holds a few counts of this clonotype. The V and J genes are TRBV20-1 and TRBJ2-1, with D perhaps matching TRBD1 (5 bases). Trimming pared 1 base from V and 3 bases from J, leaving 13 bases between. This CDR3 comprises 15 residues. Per the germline V gene, CDR1 is DFQATT and CDR2 is SNEGSKA (reference sequence). CDR3 DNA: TGCAGTGCTAGAGGGGGCCCAGGGAACTACAATGAGCAGTTCTTC. It is translated as CSARGGPGNYNEQFF.

In DNA, the CDR3 is TGTGCCAGCAGTGATAGGGGGAACTGGCAGTTCTTC. Protein: CASSDRGNWQFF. The rearrangement uses TRBV25-1 and TRBJ2-1; possible D gene TRBD1, 6 bases. Looked up from germline, CDR1 is MGHDK and CDR2 is SYGVNS. This CDR3 contains 12 residues. Deletions cut 3 bases from V and 12 bases from J, with 12 bases between.

This rearrangement joins TRBV11-3 to TRBJ2-1; 10 bases fit TRBD2. V was pared by 3 bases and J by 8 bases, with 4 bases of the junction left unmatched. The V gene's germline CDR1 is SGHNT and CDR2 YENEEA. This CDR3 is 14 amino acids long. The CDR3 protein is CASSFSGREHEQFF. CDR3 sequence (DNA): TGTGCCAGCAGCTTCAGCGGGAGGGAACATGAGCAGTTCTTC.